Following are 21 T cell receptor beta chains from one sample sequenced in a study of cytomegalovirus exposure and HLA in healthy donors. The PCR ran on 60 Vbeta and 13 Jbeta primers. TCRdb's table, derived via immunoSEQ multiplex PCR, lists solely in-frame clones and lacks some. The sample gives about 89,000 clones, approximately 86% of which show up once; 8% to 10% is in the top ten. Sequenced input: PBMCs. The receptor source for this set is a man between 25 and 39 years old in good health and CMV-seropositive.

This chain uses TRBV5-1 with TRBJ1-2, with D tentatively TRBD1 (5 bases). V was clipped by 3 bases and J by 4 bases, with 13 bases between them. This CDR3 spans 14 amino acids. Per the germline V gene, CDR1 is SGHRS and CDR2 is YFSETQ. The CDR3 DNA is TGCGCCAGCAGCTCACAACAGGCCCTCTATGGCTACACCTTC. Its protein is CASSSQQALYGYTF.

This chain connects TRBV28 to TRBJ2-1; 10 nucleotides line up with TRBD2. The CDR3 has 16 amino acids. Germline V CDR1 and CDR2: MDHEN, SYDVKM. The junction had 13 bases not matched to a gene; V was cut back by 4 bases and J by 10 bases. The CDR3 nucleotides read TGTGCCAGCAGTTCAGGGGGGGATAGCGGGAGGAGGGAGCAGTTCTTC. Protein: CASSSGGDSGRREQFF.

The chain is built from TRBV28 and TRBJ2-7; 9 positions agree with TRBD1. V was pared by 3 bases and J by 4 bases, with 7 bases of the junction left unmatched. The germline gives CDR1 MDHEN, CDR2 SYDVKM. CDR3 length equals 15 residues. CDR3 sequence (DNA): TGTGCCAGCAGTTTTCAGGACAGGGGTCGGTACGAGCAGTACTTC. Translated, it gives CASSFQDRGRYEQYF.

The chain is built from TRBV6-5 and TRBJ1-2, with 11 bases aligning to TRBD1. V trimming: 6 bases; J trimming: 7 bases; junction bases outside the gene matches: 10. The CDR3 extends over 15 amino acids. Germline lookup yields CDR1 MNHEY and CDR2 SVGAGI. CDR3 loop: CASSDQGQGAGGYTF. The DNA of the CDR3 is TGTGCCAGCAGCGACCAAGGACAGGGGGCCGGTGGCTACACCTTC.

The chain combines TRBV6-1 with TRBJ2-7; TRBD1 aligns across 7 bases. The CDR3 consists of 14 residues. Germline CDR1 reads MNHNS; CDR2 reads SASEGT. V lost 7 bases and J lost 2; bases outside the gene matches: 8. This chain's CDR3 is CASNQRTGAYEQYF. CDR3 bases: TGTGCCAGCAATCAACGGACAGGTGCCTACGAGCAGTACTTC.

The rearrangement joins TRBV2 to TRBJ1-2; a possible D gene is TRBD1 (6 bases). CDR1 is SNHLY and CDR2 is FYNNEI in the germline V gene. The length of the CDR3 is 13 residues. Between the trimmed V and J ends, which lost 6 bases and 4 bases, there was a span of 12 bases. As DNA, the CDR3 is TGTGCCAGCAGAAAAACAGGGTCCTATGGCTACACCTTC. The encoded protein is CASRKTGSYGYTF.

V and J are TRBV7-2 and TRBJ2-7; TRBD2 aligns across 7 bases. The CDR3 length is 17 residues. Germline assignment: CDR1 SGHTA and CDR2 FQGNSA. V lost 7 bases, J lost 8 bases, and 23 bases stayed unmatched. The CDR3 here is CASTPWASGGRSHQQYF. CDR3 coding DNA: TGTGCCAGCACCCCTTGGGCTAGCGGAGGGAGGAGCCACCAGCAGTACTTC.

The chain is built from TRBV6-1 and TRBJ2-7, with TRBD2 matching over 8 bases. Germline V gene sequence: CDR1 MNHNS, CDR2 SASEGT. V was clipped by 2 bases and J by 7 bases; unmatched bases: 4. CDR3 length: 13 amino acids. CDR3 DNA: TGTGCCAGCAGTGAAACTAGCGGAATAGAGCAGTACTTC. This encodes CASSETSGIEQYF.

The rearrangement uses TRBV5-1 and TRBJ2-7, with D unresolved. The CDR3 runs 14 residues. The germline V and J ends were trimmed by 1 base and 0 bases, with 8 bases remaining between them. CDR1 is SGHRS, CDR2 YFSETQ, per germline. The CDR3 protein is CASSLFQASYEQYF. The CDR3 DNA reads as TGCGCCAGCAGCTTGTTCCAGGCCTCCTACGAGCAGTACTTC.

This clone was found once. The chain has TRBV5-6 and TRBJ2-1, with 8 bases matching TRBD1. This CDR3 region has 16 residues. V shed 0 bases and J 2 bases; nucleotides not matched to a gene: 4. The germline V gene has CDR1 SGHDT and CDR2 YYEEEE. The CDR3 DNA sequence: TGTGCCAGCAGCTTGGACAGGGGGGTAGCCTACAATGAGCAGTTCTTC. Its translation is CASSLDRGVAYNEQFF.

The gene calls are TRBV10-2 and TRBJ2-4, with 9 bases matching TRBD1. V was pared by 7 bases and J by 7 bases, with 5 bases of the junction left unmatched. This CDR3 region has 13 residues. The germline gives CDR1 WSHSY, CDR2 SAAADI. The CDR3 protein is CASMGTGSNIQYF. In DNA, the CDR3 is TGCGCCAGCATGGGGACAGGGAGTAACATTCAGTACTTC.

V usage is TRBV5-1 and J usage is TRBJ2-7; TRBD1 matches 9 bases. Germline V lookup: CDR1 SGHRS, CDR2 YFSETQ. V shed 0 bases, J shed 5 bases, and the junction held 6 bases outside the gene matches. The CDR3 runs to 15 residues. The CDR3 reads CASSLEGQGPHEQYF. The CDR3 DNA follows: TGCGCCAGCAGCTTGGAGGGACAGGGCCCCCACGAGCAGTACTTC.

This rearrangement joins TRBV5-1 to TRBJ2-3, with no clear D. V was shortened by 4 bases and J by 0 bases, with 6 bases between the two germline ends. The CDR3 contains 13 residues. Germline V CDR1 and CDR2: SGHRS, YFSETQ. In nucleotides, the CDR3 is TGCGCCAGCAGCCGAGAGAGCACAGATACGCAGTATTTT. Protein: CASSRESTDTQYF.

The chain uses TRBV28 and TRBJ2-7; D call uncertain. The CDR3 runs to 14 residues. Germline V gene lookup returns CDR1 MDHEN and CDR2 SYDVKM. Trimming pared 9 bases from V and 2 bases from J, leaving 17 bases between. CDR3 sequence: CASSPVRSTYEQYF. In DNA, the CDR3 is TGTGCCAGTAGCCCCGTCCGGTCCACCTACGAGCAGTACTTC.

The rearrangement uses TRBV28 and TRBJ2-3; TRBD1 agrees at 11 bases. This CDR3 is built from 17 residues. Germline V CDR1 and CDR2: MDHEN, SYDVKM. Unmatched junction bases numbered 9, after V lost 3 bases and J lost 4 bases. DNA of the CDR3: TGTGCCAGCAGTTTCCGCCTTGGACAGGGGGCGGCAGATACGCAGTATTTT. This gives the protein CASSFRLGQGAADTQYF.

This clone turned up a few times. The CDR3 loop is CASSQSSVNNEQFF. Written as DNA, the CDR3 is TGTGCCAGCAGTCAGTCCTCAGTGAACAATGAGCAGTTCTTC. The chain is built from TRBV6-5 and TRBJ2-1; D remains ambiguous. CDR1 MNHEY and CDR2 SVGAGI come from the germline V gene. V was clipped by 5 bases and J by 5 bases, with 13 bases between them. CDR3 length equals 14 residues.

The chain has TRBV5-1 and TRBJ1-3; a weak D match, TRBD1 (6 bases). The germline V gene has CDR1 SGHRS and CDR2 YFSETQ. This CDR3 is built from 15 residues. V lost 2 bases to trimming and J lost 3 bases, with 12 bases between them. Here the CDR3 DNA reads TGCGCCAGCAGCTTAGCGGCAGGGGATGGAAACACCATATATTTT. It specifies CASSLAAGDGNTIYF.

This chain connects TRBV6-1 to TRBJ2-3; D is possibly TRBD2 (6 bases). V dropped 9 bases and J dropped 2 bases, with 12 bases sitting between them. Germline-derived CDR1 and CDR2 are MNHNS and SASEGT. The CDR3 runs to 13 residues. The CDR3 loop is CASLWGDTDTQYF. In nucleotides, the CDR3 is TGTGCCAGTTTGTGGGGGGACACAGATACGCAGTATTTT.

This clone has only one observation. The J gene is TRBJ1-1, the V gene TRBV6-5; 7 nucleotides agree with TRBD1. J gave up 1 base and V 7 bases, and 6 bases lay outside the gene matches. The CDR3 runs to 14 residues. The germline V gene has CDR1 MNHEY and CDR2 SVGAGI. The CDR3 DNA follows: TGTGCCAGCAAACAGGGGAAGGCGAACACTGAAGCTTTCTTT. Protein sequence: CASKQGKANTEAFF.

J is TRBJ2-7 and V is TRBV15; TRBD1 aligns across 7 bases. With 1 base clipped from V and 1 base from J, the junction kept 1 base outside the gene matches. The CDR3 loop spans 14 amino acids. Germline V gives CDR1 LNHNV, CDR2 YYDKDF (reference sequence). The CDR3 DNA reads as TGTGCCACCAGCAGAGCCAGGGGGTCCTACGAGCAGTACTTC. Protein: CATSRARGSYEQYF.

The chain links TRBV27 to TRBJ2-1; TRBD2 aligns across 8 bases. Germline assignment: CDR1 MNHEY and CDR2 SMNVEV (reference sequence). The CDR3 consists of 16 residues. The V and J ends lost 3 bases and 6 bases, in that order; junction bases with no gene match: 10. The CDR3 here is CASSFGRAGVGNEQFF. The CDR3 DNA reads TGTGCCAGCAGTTTCGGCCGAGCGGGAGTCGGCAATGAGCAGTTCTTC.